This TCR beta chain derives from a study of cytomegalovirus exposure and HLA in healthy donors. Whole-study results and caveats: Listed as cytomegalovirus-associated were 164 TCR beta chains.

Donors came from a validation cohort of over a hundred subjects, distinct from the first 666-subject cohort. About this clone: The antigen remains unidentified.

The germline V gene encodes CDR1 MNHNY and CDR2 SVGAGI (reference sequence). The CDR3 extends over 14 amino acids. The germline V and J ends were trimmed by 5 bases and 2 bases, with 10 bases remaining between them. Libraries were prepared by immunoSEQ multiplex PCR; TCRdb keeps only in-frame clonotypes and omits some of them. The sample lists about 120,000 clones, under 90% occurring once. Material: PBMCs. The receptor's source is a woman aged 30 to 39 in good health and CMV-seronegative. The gene calls are TRBV6-6 and TRBJ1-3; D perhaps matches TRBD1 (5 bases). The CDR3 coding sequence is TGTGCCAGCAGTGGGGCAGGGACTGGAAACACCATATATTTT. It encodes CASSGAGTGNTIYF.